This passage covers 14 T cell receptor beta chains from one sample sequenced in a study of blood T cell repertoires in COVID-19. Clones were read by immunoSEQ multiplex PCR, and TCRdb kept only the in-frame ones, dropping some. This sample has approximately 150,000 clones, with around 84% found just once. The sample comprised PBMCs or T cells enriched from blood (not recorded which). These receptors were taken from a man in his forties who had recovered from COVID-19.

This chain connects TRBV18 to TRBJ2-3; tentative D call: TRBD2 (6 bases). The CDR3 consists of 16 residues. Deletions cut 3 bases from V and 0 bases from J, with 13 bases between. CDR1 and CDR2 from the germline V gene are KGHSH and LQKENI. CDR3 region: CASSPGGLTSTDTQYF. In DNA form, the CDR3 reads TGTGCCAGCTCACCCGGGGGATTAACTAGCACAGATACGCAGTATTTT. Drawing the rest from reference TRBV18 and TRBJ2-3, the complete variable domain is NAGVMQNPRHLVRRRGQEARLRCSPMKGHSHVYWYRQLPEEGLKFMVYLQKENIIDESGMPKERFSAEFPKEGPSILRIQQVVRGDSAAYFCASSPGGLTSTDTQYFGPGTRLTVL.

The chain carries TRBV7-3 and TRBJ2-1; possibly TRBD2 for D (5 bases). Looked up from germline, CDR1 is SGHTA and CDR2 is FQGTGA. The germline V and J ends were trimmed by 4 bases and 3 bases, with 7 bases remaining between them. This CDR3 has 13 residues. Written as DNA, the CDR3 is TGTGCCAGCAGCTGGACTGTCTACAATGAGCAGTTCTTC. Translated, it gives CASSWTVYNEQFF. The variable domain in full, completed from reference TRBV7-3 and TRBJ2-1, reads GAGVSQTPSNKVTEKGKYVELRCDPISGHTALYWYRQSLGQGPEFLIYFQGTGAADDSGLPNDRFFAVRPEGSVSTLKIQRTERGDSAVYLCASSWTVYNEQFFGPGTRLTVL.

The V call is TRBV18, the J call TRBJ2-5; the D is unclear. Germline CDR1 is KGHSH and CDR2 is LQKENI. This CDR3 region has 12 residues. Trimming removed 8 bases at V and 5 bases at J, with 12 bases between. In DNA, the CDR3 is TGTGCCAGCCTGAGCCCGCCGGAGACCCAGTACTTC. Translation gives CASLSPPETQYF.

This clone occurred many times. This chain joins TRBV7-3 and TRBJ2-1, with TRBD2 matching over 10 bases. CDR3 length: 15 amino acids. Germline CDR1 SGHTA, CDR2 FQGTGA. With V trimmed by 2 bases and J by 6 bases, 4 bases remained unmatched. CDR3 DNA sequence: TGTGCCAGCAGCTTAGGGCTAGCGGGGGTCAATGAGCAGTTCTTC. Translated, it gives CASSLGLAGVNEQFF.

J is TRBJ2-7 and V is TRBV7-8; 7 positions match TRBD1. The CDR3 is made up of 16 amino acids. After removal of 2 bases from V and 4 bases from J, the junction contained 11 bases not matched to a gene. The germline V gene encodes CDR1 SGHVS and CDR2 FQNEAQ. The CDR3 protein is CASSLYGVQGVYEQYF. The CDR3 DNA sequence: TGTGCCAGCAGCTTATACGGGGTGCAGGGGGTATACGAGCAGTACTTC.

This clone has at least ten counts. The rearrangement links TRBV4-1 to TRBJ1-3; no clear D. Between the trimmed V and J ends, which lost 4 bases and 0 bases, there was a span of 16 bases. This CDR3 comprises 17 residues. The germline V gene has CDR1 MGHRA and CDR2 YSYEKL. CDR3 sequence (DNA): TGCGCCAGCAGCCGGGAGGGCCTAGTTCGCTCTGGAAACACCATATATTTT. It is translated as CASSREGLVRSGNTIYF.

This clone was seen more than once but under ten times. This sample includes further DNA sequences coding for the same CDR3. The V call is TRBV12-3 or TRBV12-4, the J call TRBJ1-2, with 7 positions matching TRBD1. The V gene end was trimmed by 5 bases and the J gene end by 3 bases; junction bases not matched to a gene: 3. CDR3 length: 13 amino acids. The CDR3 is CASSRDSYYGYTF. The CDR3 nucleotides read TGTGCCAGCAGTAGGGACAGTTACTATGGCTACACCTTC.

This chain uses TRBV12-5 with TRBJ1-2; 7 bases map to TRBD1. The CDR3 loop spans 13 amino acids. After removal of 4 bases from V and 4 bases from J, the junction contained 3 bases not matched to a gene. CDR1 is LGHNT and CDR2 is FRNRAP in the germline V gene. The CDR3 DNA sequence: TGTGCTAGTGGTTGGTCAGGGGGCTATGGCTACACCTTC. Translated: CASGWSGGYGYTF.

The V gene is TRBV7-8, the J gene TRBJ2-7; weak D call: TRBD2 (6 bases). This CDR3 contains 15 residues. The V gene lost 1 base and the J gene lost 3 bases, with 13 bases spanning the gap. Germline V CDR1 and CDR2: SGHVS, FQNEAQ. In DNA form, the CDR3 reads TGTGCCAGCAGCTTAGGTCGGGGGTTCATCTACGAGCAGTACTTC. Encoded protein: CASSLGRGFIYEQYF. Together with reference TRBV7-8 and TRBJ2-7, the CDR3 gives the full variable domain: GAGVSQSPRYKVAKRGQDVALRCDPISGHVSLFWYQQALGQGPEFLTYFQNEAQLDKSGLPSDRFFAERPEGSVSTLKIQRTQQEDSAVYLCASSLGRGFIYEQYFGPGTRLTVT.

This clone was detected a few times. V usage is TRBV30 and J usage is TRBJ1-1; D remains unclear. CDR1 is GTSNPN, CDR2 SVGIG, per germline (reference sequence). CDR3 length equals 13 residues. V was pared by 4 bases and J by 1 base, with 10 bases between. The CDR3 region has the DNA TGTGCCTGGAAGCCCTCTGGGAACACTGAAGCTTTCTTT. It encodes CAWKPSGNTEAFF.

Only a few counts were recorded for this clone. Other DNA sequences of this sample code for an identical CDR3. The CDR3 coding sequence is TGCGCCAGCAGCTTGGGAGGGAACACTGAAGCTTTCTTT. This encodes CASSLGGNTEAFF. The chain uses TRBV5-1 and TRBJ1-1; D gene ambiguous. V gave up 0 bases and J gave up 1 base, with 4 bases separating them. The CDR3 extends over 13 amino acids. CDR1 and CDR2 (germline): SGHRS, YFSETQ.

The chain links TRBV18 to TRBJ1-4; D might be TRBD1 (5 bases). CDR1 and CDR2 from the germline V gene are KGHSH and LQKENI. Trimming shortened V by 3 bases and J by 8 bases, and 13 bases separated the two germline ends. There are 14 residues in the CDR3. This chain's CDR3 is CASSPRGEEEKLFF. Here the CDR3 DNA reads TGTGCCAGCTCACCCCGGGGGGAAGAAGAAAAACTGTTTTTT.

The V gene is TRBV7-9, the J gene TRBJ1-4; D gene ambiguous. Looked up from germline, CDR1 is SEHNR and CDR2 is FQNEAQ (reference sequence). Trimming left V 5 bases short and J 4 bases short, with 14 bases between. The CDR3 contains 15 residues. The CDR3 DNA follows: TGTGCCAGCAGCCCCCGGGAGGGAGGTAATGAAAAACTGTTTTTT. Translation gives CASSPREGGNEKLFF.

The chain employs TRBV7-3 and TRBJ1-3; weak D call: TRBD1 (5 bases). CDR3 length: 13 residues. The V gene lost 10 bases and the J gene lost 8 bases, with 18 bases spanning the gap. Germline-derived CDR1 and CDR2 are SGHTA and FQGTGA. CDR3 residues: CATRAGEGYTIYF. The CDR3 DNA reads as TGTGCCACCAGAGCGGGGGAAGGATACACCATATATTTT.